The 32 T cell receptor beta chains below all came from one sample that was sequenced in a study of healthy donors' naive CD4 and CD8 T cells. TCR libraries were built from 450 to 650 ng of total RNA by linear amplification. TCRdb ran MiXCR on the reads and lists one entry per CDR3 protein. The repertoire has around 180,000 distinct CDR3 sequences, about 70% of them found once; the top ten carry roughly 2.4%. The source material was naive CD4+ and CD8+ T cells sorted from blood, pooled from several donors. These receptors originate from a pool of human donors in good health; the sample pools cells from several healthy donors.

V usage is TRBV29-1 and J usage is TRBJ2-2; D ambiguous. Germline V CDR1 and CDR2: SQVTM, ANQGSEA. CDR3 size: 11 residues. V was shortened by 4 bases and J by 6 bases, with 6 bases between the two germline ends. In DNA form, the CDR3 reads TGCAGCGTTGCGGTCTCCGGGGAGCTGTTTTTT. It codes for CSVAVSGELFF.

This sequence joins TRBV5-5 and TRBJ2-2; D remains ambiguous. CDR1 is SGHKS, CDR2 YYEKEE, per germline (reference sequence). The V end lost 2 bases, the J end lost 4 bases, and 12 bases lay between the germline ends. This CDR3 is built from 15 residues. CDR3 region: CASSFPGRSTGELFF. The CDR3 DNA sequence: TGTGCCAGCAGCTTTCCCGGGCGTAGCACCGGGGAGCTGTTTTTT.

The chain is built from TRBV29-1 and TRBJ2-2, with D perhaps TRBD1 (5 bases). The V gene's germline CDR1 is SQVTM and CDR2 ANQGSEA. Deletions cut 4 bases from V and 6 bases from J, with 9 bases between. The CDR3 sequence is 12 residues long. The CDR3 DNA is TGCAGCGTTGCACAGGAATCCGGGGAGCTGTTTTTT. It yields the protein CSVAQESGELFF.

The chain carries TRBV29-1 and TRBJ2-1; D gene uncertain. V was clipped by 4 bases and J by 4 bases, with 11 bases between them. Germline V CDR1 and CDR2: SQVTM, ANQGSEA. The CDR3 is 13 amino acids. The CDR3 region is CSVVRLDYNEQFF. CDR3 coding DNA: TGCAGCGTTGTGCGACTTGATTACAATGAGCAGTTCTTC.

The chain uses TRBV10-3 and TRBJ2-2, with 9 bases matching TRBD1. Per germline, CDR1 ENHRY and CDR2 SYGVKD. V was clipped by 4 bases and J by 3 bases; unmatched bases: 9. The CDR3 is made up of 17 amino acids. In DNA, the CDR3 is TGTGCCATCAGTGCCGGGACAGGGAACCAACACACCGGGGAGCTGTTTTTT. Its protein product is CAISAGTGNQHTGELFF.

The gene calls are TRBV29-1 and TRBJ1-2; 9 bases fit TRBD1. Unmatched junction bases numbered 6, after V lost 6 bases and J lost 10 bases. Germline CDR1 reads SQVTM; CDR2 reads ANQGSEA. This CDR3 contains 11 residues. The CDR3 reads CSVRGQGPYTF. Written as DNA, the CDR3 is TGCAGCGTCCGGGGACAGGGACCCTACACCTTC.

The chain uses TRBV27 and TRBJ2-7, with D perhaps matching TRBD1 (5 bases). Germline V gene sequence: CDR1 MNHEY, CDR2 SMNVEV (reference sequence). The CDR3 has 14 residues. The V end lost 5 bases, the J end lost 1 base, and 12 bases lay between the germline ends. For the CDR3, the DNA is TGTGCCAGCAGTACCCGACAGAGTTCCTACGAGCAGTACTTC. It translates to CASSTRQSSYEQYF.

The chain uses TRBV29-1 and TRBJ2-7; D gene ambiguous. The CDR3 sequence is 12 residues long. V shed 4 bases and J shed 13 bases, with 20 bases lying between them. The germline gives CDR1 SQVTM, CDR2 ANQGSEA. CDR3 nucleotides: TGCAGCGTTGCAGACCCGGATAAGGGCTTATACTTC. Encoded protein: CSVADPDKGLYF.

J is TRBJ1-2 and V is TRBV29-1, with a possible D match to TRBD1 (5 bases). Germline CDR1 SQVTM, CDR2 ANQGSEA. This CDR3 has 13 amino acids. Trimming took 6 bases from V and 4 from J, leaving 15 bases between them. The chain's CDR3 is CSVHSGTVYGYTF. The CDR3 DNA follows: TGCAGCGTGCATTCCGGGACCGTCTATGGCTACACCTTC.

V usage is TRBV24-1 and J usage is TRBJ2-2, with D possibly TRBD2 on 6 matching bases. The CDR3 is 14 residues long. The V and J ends lost 1 base and 4 bases respectively, with 6 bases between them. Germline V CDR1 and CDR2: KGHDR, SFDVKD. This CDR3 is CATSDFGGTGELFF. CDR3 sequence (DNA): TGTGCCACCAGTGATTTCGGGGGCACCGGGGAGCTGTTTTTT.

This clonotype occurred a few times. The chain joins TRBV29-1 to TRBJ2-1; D not resolved. Trimming took off 4 bases at V and 0 bases at J, with 7 bases between the two ends. Germline V lookup: CDR1 SQVTM, CDR2 ANQGSEA. The CDR3 is 13 residues long. CDR3 nucleotides: TGCAGCGTTGGATGGGCCTCCTACAATGAGCAGTTCTTC. Protein sequence: CSVGWASYNEQFF.

The chain employs TRBV11-2 and TRBJ1-2; no reliable D call. The CDR3 loop spans 17 amino acids. Trimming cost V 3 bases and J 3 bases, with 20 bases left between them. Germline V gene sequence: CDR1 SGHAT, CDR2 FQNNGV. The CDR3 protein is CASSFPIPKSGHYGYTF. DNA of the CDR3: TGTGCCAGCAGCTTTCCTATCCCGAAATCTGGGCACTATGGCTACACCTTC.

The chain uses TRBV6-5 and TRBJ1-2; D is undetermined. V was pared by 0 bases and J by 4 bases, with 12 bases between. This CDR3 region has 15 residues. Germline V gene data show CDR1 as MNHEY and CDR2 as SVGAGI. The CDR3 reads CASSYSRLLFYGYTF. CDR3 nucleotides: TGTGCCAGCAGTTACTCGAGGTTGTTGTTCTATGGCTACACCTTC.

The genes are TRBV29-1 and TRBJ2-7; D not resolved. Germline V lookup: CDR1 SQVTM, CDR2 ANQGSEA. This CDR3 spans 13 amino acids. Trimming removed 0 bases at V and 0 bases at J, with 6 bases between. The CDR3: CSVEEQHSYEQYF. The CDR3, as DNA: TGCAGCGTTGAAGAACAGCACTCCTACGAGCAGTACTTC.

The chain joins TRBV30 to TRBJ1-5, with D perhaps matching TRBD1 (5 bases). In germline, CDR1 is GTSNPN, CDR2 SVGIG (reference sequence). V dropped 2 bases and J dropped 3 bases, with 8 bases sitting between them. The CDR3 contains 13 residues. The CDR3: CAWSSRDNQPQHF. The CDR3 DNA reads as TGTGCCTGGAGTTCCAGGGACAATCAGCCCCAGCATTTT. Supplemented by reference TRBV30 and TRBJ1-5, the full variable domain reads SQTIHQWPATLVQPVGSPLSLECTVEGTSNPNLYWYRQAAGRGLQLLFYSVGIGQISSEVPQNLSASRPQDRQFILSSKKLLLSDSGFYLCAWSSRDNQPQHFGDGTRLSIL.

The gene calls are TRBV6-5 and TRBJ2-5; D unclear. The length of the CDR3 is 15 residues. The V gene's germline CDR1 is MNHEY and CDR2 SVGAGI. Trimming took off 6 bases at V and 2 bases at J, with 16 bases between the two ends. In DNA, the CDR3 is TGTGCCAGCAGCCGTAACTTGGACCGTCAAGAGACCCAGTACTTC. Residues: CASSRNLDRQETQYF.

This clonotype was seen a handful of times. This chain links TRBV20-1 with TRBJ2-1, with D perhaps matching TRBD2 (6 bases). V lost 3 bases, J lost 5 bases, and 11 bases lay in between. Germline-derived CDR1 and CDR2 are DFQATT and SNEGSKA (reference sequence). This CDR3 is 13 amino acids long. As DNA, the CDR3 is TGCAGTGCTAGTGTAGCGGTCAACAATGAGCAGTTCTTC. This sequence encodes CSASVAVNNEQFF.

Only one count was recorded for this clonotype. The chain joins TRBV19 to TRBJ2-2; no clear D gene. Per the germline V gene, CDR1 is LNHDA and CDR2 is SQIVND (reference sequence). The length of the CDR3 is 13 residues. V lost 10 bases and J lost 6, with 15 bases in between. The CDR3 DNA is TGTGCCATCTCAAGCGTGGTGCCCGGGGAGCTGTTTTTT. Translated, it gives CAISSVVPGELFF.

The J gene is TRBJ2-5, the V gene TRBV5-6; TRBD2 matches at 11 bases. The CDR3 is 17 amino acids. The V gene end was trimmed by 5 bases and the J gene end by 5 bases; junction bases not matched to a gene: 14. Germline V CDR1 and CDR2: SGHDT, YYEEEE. CDR3 protein: CASRKLTSGNGGETQYF. For the CDR3, the DNA is TGTGCCAGCAGAAAACTGACTAGCGGGAACGGCGGTGAGACCCAGTACTTC.

The chain joins TRBV7-8 to TRBJ2-5, with 7 positions matching TRBD1. V trimming: 3 bases; J trimming: 2 bases; junction bases outside the gene matches: 3. CDR3 length equals 14 residues. The germline V gene has CDR1 SGHVS and CDR2 FQNEAQ. The CDR3 DNA reads as TGTGCCAGCAGCTTCTGGGACAGACAAGAGACCCAGTACTTC. Amino acids: CASSFWDRQETQYF.

The chain is built from TRBV20-1 and TRBJ1-6, with unresolved D. The germline V and J ends were trimmed by 1 base and 11 bases, with 9 bases remaining between them. The CDR3 is 12 residues long. Germline loops: CDR1 DFQATT, CDR2 SNEGSKA (reference sequence). For the CDR3, the DNA is TGCAGTGCTAGAGTCCATGCGCCACCCCTCCACTTT. Its protein product is CSARVHAPPLHF.

This clonotype appeared a single time. This chain joins TRBV5-1 and TRBJ2-7; 8 nucleotides agree with TRBD2. The CDR3 length is 16 residues. The J segment lost 0 bases and the V segment lost 0 bases, leaving 5 bases of the junction unmatched. CDR1 is SGHRS and CDR2 is YFSETQ in the germline V gene. The CDR3 loop reads CASSLAWSGSSYEQYF. CDR3 nucleotides: TGCGCCAGCAGCTTGGCCTGGAGCGGGAGCTCCTACGAGCAGTACTTC.

This clonotype was recorded a few times. The chain recombines TRBV6-5 with TRBJ2-3; D is perhaps TRBD1 (5 bases). Between the trimmed V and J ends, which lost 3 bases and 6 bases, there was a span of 16 bases. Looked up from germline, CDR1 is MNHEY and CDR2 is SVGAGI. This CDR3 contains 15 residues. As DNA, the CDR3 is TGTGCCAGCAGTTATAACACTGGACAACTGGATACGCAGTATTTT. It yields the protein CASSYNTGQLDTQYF.

The chain employs TRBV4-1 and TRBJ2-7; the D gene is possibly TRBD1 (6 bases). In germline, CDR1 is MGHRA, CDR2 YSYEKL. Trimming stripped 2 bases from V and 3 bases from J, with 17 bases between. This CDR3 has 16 amino acids. The CDR3 DNA reads as TGCGCCAGCAGCCAAAGGGACAAGTCCCCGTTCTACGAGCAGTACTTC. Translating gives CASSQRDKSPFYEQYF.

This clonotype was seen just once. This chain uses TRBV27 with TRBJ1-1; D call uncertain. Germline V gene lookup returns CDR1 MNHEY and CDR2 SMNVEV (reference sequence). Trimming left V 2 bases short and J 1 base short, with 5 bases between. The CDR3 is 13 residues long. DNA for the CDR3: TGTGCCAGCAGTTTAGGCAAGAACACTGAAGCTTTCTTT. Translated, it gives CASSLGKNTEAFF.

The rearrangement uses TRBV6-5 and TRBJ2-5; D not resolved. Deletions cut 5 bases from V and 0 bases from J, with 1 base between. The CDR3 runs 11 residues. The germline V gene has CDR1 MNHEY and CDR2 SVGAGI. The chain's CDR3 is CASSNQETQYF. The CDR3 DNA is TGTGCCAGCAGTAACCAAGAGACCCAGTACTTC.

As to this clonotype: Sequence at one end of the junction differs from germline and may be a read error. The rearrangement uses TRBV29-1 and TRBJ2-5, with D uncertain. Germline CDR1 and CDR2: SQVTM and ANQGSEA. There are 8 residues in the CDR3. The CDR3 DNA reads as TGCAGCGTTGAAGATCAGAGTTTC. Translated, it gives CSVEDQSF.

V and J are TRBV19 and TRBJ1-5; TRBD1 agrees at 9 bases. Per the germline V gene, CDR1 is LNHDA and CDR2 is SQIVND (reference sequence). The CDR3 loop spans 15 amino acids. Trimming cost V 5 bases and J 7 bases; bases outside gene matches: 9. The CDR3 spells CASSGGQGTVQPQHF. The CDR3 nucleotides read TGTGCCAGTAGTGGAGGACAGGGGACCGTCCAGCCCCAGCATTTT. The whole variable domain, filled in from reference TRBV19 and TRBJ1-5, reads DGGITQSPKYLFRKEGQNVTLSCEQNLNHDAMYWYRQDPGQGLRLIYYSQIVNDFQKGDIAEGYSVSREKKESFPLTVTSAQKNPTAFYLCASSGGQGTVQPQHFGDGTRLSIL.

CDR3 sequence: CAWSAGVEQFF. DNA of the CDR3: TGTGCCTGGAGTGCTGGAGTTGAGCAGTTCTTC. The chain couples TRBV30 to TRBJ2-1; D ambiguous. CDR1 and CDR2 from the germline V gene are GTSNPN and SVGIG (reference sequence). Trimming removed 1 base from V and 9 bases from J, with 7 bases in between. The CDR3 has 11 amino acids.

This chain uses TRBV19 with TRBJ1-2; 9 positions match TRBD1. This CDR3 region has 16 residues. CDR1 is LNHDA and CDR2 is SQIVND in the germline V gene (reference sequence). V trimming: 0 bases; J trimming: 6 bases; junction bases outside the gene matches: 8. DNA of the CDR3: TGTGCCAGTAGTATAGACTCAACAGGGGGCGAGGATGGCTACACCTTC. It specifies CASSIDSTGGEDGYTF.

CDR3 in amino acids: CSATGARYEQYF. DNA for the CDR3: TGCAGCGCAACCGGGGCCCGCTACGAGCAGTACTTC. V is TRBV29-1 and J is TRBJ2-7; D might be TRBD1 or TRBD2, each matching 5 bases. Trimming took off 7 bases at V and 3 bases at J, with 13 bases between the two ends. Germline V gives CDR1 SQVTM, CDR2 ANQGSEA. CDR3 size: 12 residues.

The rearrangement links TRBV30 to TRBJ2-7; D is perhaps TRBD2 (5 bases). Germline V CDR1 and CDR2: GTSNPN, SVGIG (reference sequence). V dropped 0 bases and J dropped 12 bases, with 15 bases sitting between them. There are 12 residues in the CDR3. The CDR3 DNA is TGTGCCTGGAGTGTTAGAGGGAGCCTTCTGTACTTC. This encodes CAWSVRGSLLYF.